Shown below are 18 T cell receptor beta chains from a single sample sequenced in a study of blood T cell repertoires in COVID-19. Repertoires were generated with immunoSEQ multiplex PCR, while TCRdb's copy carries only in-frame clones and drops some. Among 130,000 to 150,000 clones, approximately 84% were seen once, and the ten largest hold roughly 6.5%. The specimen sequenced was peripheral blood. These receptors all stem from a human donor in a cohort sampled during active COVID-19.

This chain connects TRBV6-5 to TRBJ2-1; 8 nucleotides line up with TRBD2. Germline lookup yields CDR1 MNHEY and CDR2 SVGAGI. Trimming took 7 bases from V and 7 from J; bases not matched to a gene: 12. The CDR3 is made up of 15 amino acids. CDR3: CASKDGGALGNEQFF. The DNA of the CDR3 is TGTGCCAGCAAGGACGGGGGGGCTCTAGGGAATGAGCAGTTCTTC.

CDR3 amino acids: CASSHSGGAYNEQFF. The CDR3 DNA reads as TGTGCCAGCAGCCATAGCGGGGGGGCTTACAATGAGCAGTTCTTC. The V gene is TRBV3-1 (or the pseudogene TRBV3-2), the J gene TRBJ2-1; 11 bases agree with TRBD2. With V trimmed by 3 bases and J by 4 bases, 2 bases remained unmatched. CDR3 size: 15 residues. Germline CDR1 and CDR2: LGHDT and YNNKEL (reference sequence).

This clone was observed a few times. The chain recombines TRBV3-1 (or the pseudogene TRBV3-2) with TRBJ1-2; D is unresolved. The V gene lost 1 base and the J gene lost 11 bases, with 11 bases spanning the gap. The length of the CDR3 is 12 residues. Germline V gives CDR1 LGHDT, CDR2 YNNKEL (reference sequence). CDR3 sequence (DNA): TGTGCCAGCAGCCAAGGTCACACCGGGTACACCTTC. This codes for CASSQGHTGYTF.

The V gene is TRBV6-2 or TRBV6-3, the J gene TRBJ1-5; TRBD1 might be the D (5 bases). CDR3 size: 12 residues. Germline values: CDR1 MNHEY, CDR2 SVGEGT. V gave up 4 bases and J gave up 6 bases, with 7 bases separating them. The CDR3: CASSFGGQPQHF. The CDR3, as DNA: TGTGCCAGCAGTTTCGGGGGTCAGCCCCAGCATTTT.

The rearrangement uses TRBV5-4 and TRBJ1-2; D is unresolved. Trimming stripped 2 bases from V and 4 bases from J, with 18 bases between. CDR1 is SGHNT and CDR2 is YYREEE in the germline V gene (reference sequence). This CDR3 has 16 residues. The CDR3 loop reads CASSLDTSAVGYGYTF. In DNA, the CDR3 is TGTGCCAGCAGCTTAGACACTTCCGCTGTGGGCTATGGCTACACCTTC.

This chain connects TRBV6-5 to TRBJ1-5; 8 bases agree with TRBD1. The CDR3 totals 14 residues. V lost 4 bases and J lost 7; bases outside the gene matches: 6. Germline V lookup: CDR1 MNHEY, CDR2 SVGAGI. The DNA of the CDR3 is TGTGCCAGCAGTTCCCACGACAGGGGACAGCCCCAGCATTTT. Its protein product is CASSSHDRGQPQHF.

The chain links TRBV12-3 or TRBV12-4 to TRBJ2-5; D ambiguous. Trimming stripped 5 bases from V and 5 bases from J, with 6 bases between. The CDR3 sequence is 11 residues long. The DNA for the CDR3 is TGTGCCAGCAGTCTGTCTGAGACCCAGTACTTC. Its translation is CASSLSETQYF.

This clone was recorded only once. The rearrangement joins TRBV7-2 to TRBJ1-4; maybe TRBD1 (6 bases). Trimming removed 4 bases at V and 7 bases at J, with 13 bases between. The CDR3 contains 14 residues. Germline-derived CDR1 and CDR2 are SGHTA and FQGNSA. The CDR3 bases are TGTGCCAGCAGCTACAGGGTTTTCGGTGAAAAACTGTTTTTT. It encodes CASSYRVFGEKLFF.

V is TRBV5-6 and J is TRBJ1-4; 10 nucleotides agree with TRBD1. The CDR3 consists of 17 residues. After removal of 4 bases from V and 2 bases from J, the junction contained 8 bases not matched to a gene. Per germline, CDR1 SGHDT and CDR2 YYEEEE. Here the CDR3 DNA reads TGTGCCAGCAGCACCTTGACAGGGGGCAGGACTAATGAAAAACTGTTTTTT. This sequence encodes CASSTLTGGRTNEKLFF.

The sample holds one count of this clone. The V and J genes are TRBV5-4 and TRBJ1-2; the match to TRBD1 covers 10 bases. CDR1 and CDR2 (germline): SGHNT, YYREEE (reference sequence). The CDR3 covers 17 residues. V trimming: 2 bases; J trimming: 0 bases; junction bases outside the gene matches: 7. The CDR3 spells CASSFWTGGGTNYGYTF. The CDR3 DNA sequence: TGTGCCAGCAGCTTCTGGACAGGGGGAGGAACTAACTATGGCTACACCTTC.

With regard to this clone: The sample contains more than one DNA sequence encoding this CDR3. J is TRBJ2-7 and V is TRBV5-1; 11 bases map to TRBD2. The germline V gene encodes CDR1 SGHRS and CDR2 YFSETQ. The CDR3 is 15 amino acids. V trimming: 4 bases; J trimming: 3 bases; junction bases outside the gene matches: 6. CDR3 loop: CASSPTGTSGYEQYF. The CDR3 DNA reads TGCGCCAGCAGCCCGACCGGGACTAGCGGCTACGAGCAGTACTTC.

The chain combines TRBV19 with TRBJ1-2; 8 nucleotides agree with TRBD1. After removal of 5 bases from V and 6 bases from J, the junction contained 8 bases not matched to a gene. The length of the CDR3 is 14 residues. Germline loops: CDR1 LNHDA, CDR2 SQIVND (reference sequence). For the CDR3, the DNA is TGTGCCAGTAGTTCCAGGGGGCGGTTGGATGGCTACACCTTC. This gives the protein CASSSRGRLDGYTF.

V is TRBV7-2 and J is TRBJ2-7, with 7 bases identical to TRBD2. Germline V gives CDR1 SGHTA, CDR2 FQGNSA. The CDR3 runs 14 residues. With V trimmed by 2 bases and J by 3 bases, 4 bases remained unmatched. Here the CDR3 reads CASSLRGGLYEQYF. The CDR3 DNA follows: TGTGCCAGCAGCTTACGCGGGGGACTCTACGAGCAGTACTTC.

The chain uses TRBV19 and TRBJ1-2; 8 nucleotides align to TRBD1. With 3 bases clipped from V and 7 bases from J, the junction kept 4 bases outside the gene matches. Per the germline V gene, CDR1 is LNHDA and CDR2 is SQIVND (reference sequence). The CDR3 has 13 residues. CDR3 amino acids: CASSIQGAVGYTF. DNA of the CDR3: TGTGCCAGTAGTATTCAGGGGGCTGTTGGCTACACCTTC.

V gene TRBV7-8 combines with J gene TRBJ2-5, with unresolved D. The germline V and J ends were trimmed by 1 base and 5 bases, with 14 bases remaining between them. The germline CDR1 and CDR2 sequences are SGHVS and FQNEAQ. The CDR3 length is 15 residues. The CDR3 here is CASSLEPQVRETQYF. As DNA, the CDR3 is TGTGCCAGCAGCTTAGAACCGCAAGTGCGGGAGACCCAGTACTTC.

The V and J genes are TRBV3-1 (or the pseudogene TRBV3-2) and TRBJ1-2, with TRBD1 as a possible D gene (6 bases). This CDR3 comprises 14 residues. Germline CDR1 and CDR2: LGHDT and YNNKEL (reference sequence). The V end was cut by 7 bases, the J end by 8 bases, with 20 bases between. The CDR3 DNA is TGTGCCAGCACCGAGACTGGGGGGGGGCGCGGCTACACCTTC. It translates to CASTETGGGRGYTF.

The chain links TRBV7-2 to TRBJ2-5, with 8 bases lining up with TRBD2. CDR3 length: 15 residues. Germline V lookup: CDR1 SGHTA, CDR2 FQGNSA. The V segment lost 5 bases and the J segment 4 bases; nucleotides outside the gene matches: 9. The CDR3 DNA follows: TGTGCCAGCAGCCCCGACCGGGGGGGGGCAGAGACCCAGTACTTC. Translation: CASSPDRGGAETQYF. Full variable domain (outside the CDR3, taken from reference TRBV7-2 and TRBJ2-5): GAGVSQSPSNKVTEKGKDVELRCDPISGHTALYWYRQSLGQGLEFLIYFQGNSAPDKSGLPSDRFSAERTGGSVSTLTIQRTQQEDSAVYLCASSPDRGGAETQYFGPGTRLLVL.

The V and J genes are TRBV4-2 and TRBJ2-7; maybe TRBD1 (6 bases). V was shortened by 6 bases and J by 6 bases, with 18 bases between the two germline ends. The CDR3 covers 14 residues. Germline V gene data show CDR1 as LGHNA and CDR2 as YNFKEQ. CDR3 residues: CASSPTIQGSEQYF. Written as DNA, the CDR3 is TGTGCCAGCAGTCCCACCATACAGGGAAGCGAGCAGTACTTC.